Listed below are T cell receptor beta chains from one sample, sequenced in a study of blood T cell repertoires in COVID-19. The assay was immunoSEQ multiplex PCR, and TCRdb's table has in-frame clones only and misses some. The sample consists of some 210,000 clones, 81% of them appearing once. The sample taken for sequencing was PBMCs or T cells enriched from blood (not recorded which). The receptors derive from a woman aged 45-65 years with acute COVID-19. The CDR3 runs from the conserved cysteine through the conserved F or W. The D gene is left open where the match is weak.

d_gene: .
len: 14
v_gene: TRBV18
CDR3aa: CASSPAGNNYGYTF

d_gene: TRBD1
len: 16
v_gene: TRBV7-9
CDR3aa: CASSARDRQGAGEAFF

d_gene: .
len: 11
v_gene: TRBV6-1
CDR3aa: CASEGAYEQYF

d_gene: TRBD1
len: 13
v_gene: TRBV30
CDR3aa: CASTGGYSTEQFF

d_gene: TRBD2
len: 16
v_gene: TRBV11-1
CDR3aa: CASSDRLAGGTDTQYF

d_gene: TRBD1
len: 15
v_gene: TRBV11-2
CDR3aa: CASSPWTGSGNTIYF

d_gene: .
len: 15
v_gene: TRBV3-1/TRBV3-2
CDR3aa: CASSQESLFSYEQYF

d_gene: TRBD2
len: 16
v_gene: TRBV5-1
CDR3aa: CASTGYLAGLLYEQFF

d_gene: .
len: 14
v_gene: TRBV14
CDR3aa: CASSQGGGLGPLHF

d_gene: TRBD2
len: 14
v_gene: TRBV6-5
CDR3aa: CASSHTSAMIGQFF

d_gene: .
len: 15
v_gene: TRBV28
CDR3aa: CASRLWKGVSGEQFF

d_gene: .
len: 16
v_gene: TRBV10-3
CDR3aa: CAISESSGGAKDGYTF

d_gene: .
len: 14
v_gene: TRBV7-9
CDR3aa: CASNRDKNTGELFF

d_gene: .
len: 12
v_gene: TRBV19
CDR3aa: CASGGLAETQYF

d_gene: TRBD1
len: 18
v_gene: TRBV5-4
CDR3aa: CASSFRDRGRITSYEQYF

d_gene: .
len: 15
v_gene: TRBV7-2
CDR3aa: CASSVPGLLTYEQYF

d_gene: TRBD2
len: 14
v_gene: TRBV6-5
CDR3aa: CASRKREGIETQYF

d_gene: TRBD1
len: 18
v_gene: TRBV7-9
CDR3aa: CASSPRRRDRENTGELFF

d_gene: .
len: 15
v_gene: TRBV9
CDR3aa: CASSVGGRIEETQYF

d_gene: .
len: 19
v_gene: TRBV6-2/TRBV6-3
CDR3aa: CASSYSDPFAGASTDTQYF

d_gene: TRBD2
len: 18
v_gene: TRBV4-1
CDR3aa: CASSPDHRLRGRFREQYF

d_gene: TRBD2
len: 18
v_gene: TRBV7-2
CDR3aa: CASSLVGLAGGGSYEQYF

d_gene: TRBD1
len: 16
v_gene: TRBV5-1
CDR3aa: CASSQLPTQGLSPLHF

d_gene: TRBD2
len: 17
v_gene: TRBV7-2
CDR3aa: CASSKLAGGRSSYEQYF

d_gene: .
len: 17
v_gene: TRBV28
CDR3aa: CASSLIPGSSGANVLTF

d_gene: TRBD2
len: 13
v_gene: TRBV29-1
CDR3aa: CSVRGGAQDTQYF

d_gene: TRBD1
len: 14
v_gene: TRBV18
CDR3aa: CASSGQANSRGYTF

d_gene: .
len: 15
v_gene: TRBV14
CDR3aa: CASSQDFGTITEAFF

d_gene: .
len: 12
v_gene: TRBV18
CDR3aa: CASSQRHQGYTF

d_gene: TRBD1
len: 13
v_gene: TRBV29-1
CDR3aa: CSVEDTWGQQQFF

d_gene: TRBD1
len: 18
v_gene: TRBV28
CDR3aa: CASSIPGKGQGWTYEQYF

d_gene: .
len: 13
v_gene: TRBV3-1/TRBV3-2
CDR3aa: CASSQDILSGAFF

d_gene: .
len: 13
v_gene: TRBV5-1
CDR3aa: CASSLGQSEKLFF

d_gene: TRBD2
len: 18
v_gene: TRBV3-1/TRBV3-2
CDR3aa: CASSQIWLPAGGGHEQFF

d_gene: TRBD1
len: 15
v_gene: TRBV19
CDR3aa: CASSMEGAKLYGYTF

d_gene: .
len: 15
v_gene: TRBV12-5
CDR3aa: CASGLASDGIFEAFF

d_gene: .
len: 15
v_gene: TRBV2
CDR3aa: CASSSTKTLTGELFF

d_gene: .
len: 14
v_gene: TRBV21-1
CDR3aa: CASSKDEVVAGQFF

d_gene: TRBD1
len: 19
v_gene: TRBV7-9
CDR3aa: CASSLKRTGYRSGANVLTF

d_gene: .
len: 14
v_gene: TRBV9
CDR3aa: CASSPAGGGREQYF

d_gene: .
len: 14
v_gene: TRBV2
CDR3aa: CASVIRRDRNEQFF

d_gene: TRBD1
len: 15
v_gene: TRBV4-1
CDR3aa: CASSPDRVVSYEQYF